This entry concerns a single TCR beta chain. This table comes from immunoSEQ multiplex PCR, and its TCRdb copy is limited to in-frame clones, with some not included. This table holds 150,000 to 200,000 clones. The sample is drawn from a study of control samples from healthy donors and cancer patients. The CDR3 is made up of 14 amino acids. J lost 9 bases, V lost 2 bases, and 9 bases had no gene match. Germline CDR1 and CDR2: MNHNS and SASEGT. The TCR originated in a woman younger than 45 in good health. The V and J genes are TRBV6-1 and TRBJ1-1, with 7 bases fitting TRBD1. Sequenced material: blood. CDR3 DNA sequence: TGTGCCAGCAGTGAAACCCTTGGACAGGTGAAAGCTTTCTTT. Amino acid sequence: CASSETLGQVKAFF.